These 10 T cell receptor beta chains were all obtained from the same sample, sequenced in a study of cytotoxic CD8 clonotypes in ibrutinib-treated CLL. Libraries were prepared by immunoSEQ multiplex PCR; TCRdb keeps only in-frame clonotypes and omits some of them. The data hold tens of thousands of clones, with around 55% observed a single time. The sequences come from PBMCs, collected after 24 months of ibrutinib treatment. Receptors were obtained from a human donor with chronic lymphocytic leukemia.

The sample holds a few counts of this clone. The gene calls are TRBV18 and TRBJ1-5; D is unclear. CDR1 and CDR2 (germline): KGHSH, LQKENI. The V and J ends lost 3 bases and 7 bases respectively, with 10 bases between them. This CDR3 is built from 13 residues. CDR3 in amino acids: CASSPGNKQPQHF. CDR3 DNA sequence: TGTGCCAGCTCACCGGGTAATAAGCAGCCCCAGCATTTT. Variable domain in full (rest from reference TRBV18 and TRBJ1-5): NAGVMQNPRHLVRRRGQEARLRCSPMKGHSHVYWYRQLPEEGLKFMVYLQKENIIDESGMPKERFSAEFPKEGPSILRIQQVVRGDSAAYFCASSPGNKQPQHFGDGTRLSIL.

Many counts were recorded for this clone. V and J are TRBV10-3 and TRBJ1-1, with 10 bases identical to TRBD1. V was pared by 6 bases and J by 4 bases, with 2 bases of the junction left unmatched. The CDR3 extends over 13 amino acids. The germline V gene encodes CDR1 ENHRY and CDR2 SYGVKD. DNA for the CDR3: TGTGCCATCAGCCGGGACAGGGGCACTGAAGCTTTCTTT. This codes for CAISRDRGTEAFF.

The gene calls are TRBV18 and TRBJ2-4; 9 positions match TRBD1. The CDR3 is made up of 13 amino acids. Germline assignment: CDR1 KGHSH and CDR2 LQKENI. V dropped 4 bases and J dropped 6; count of bases not matched to a gene: 1. The CDR3: CASSRDRVNIQYF. DNA of the CDR3: TGTGCCAGCTCACGGGACAGGGTAAACATTCAGTACTTC.

The chain combines TRBV5-1 with TRBJ2-7; 9 bases are a match to TRBD1. Trimming took 3 bases from V and 6 from J; bases not matched to a gene: 7. CDR1 is SGHRS and CDR2 is YFSETQ in the germline V gene. This CDR3 comprises 14 residues. The CDR3 spells CASSSVQGAGEQYF. The CDR3 region has the DNA TGCGCCAGCAGCTCCGTACAGGGGGCCGGCGAGCAGTACTTC.

The sample holds a few counts of this clone. The genes are TRBV6-1 and TRBJ2-7; D is ambiguous. Trimming took off 6 bases at V and 2 bases at J, with 11 bases between the two ends. The CDR3 is 13 residues long. The germline gives CDR1 MNHNS, CDR2 SASEGT. The CDR3 is CASRDANAYEQYV. CDR3 coding DNA: TGTGCCAGCAGGGACGCGAATGCCTACGAGCAGTACGTC.

J is TRBJ2-5 and V is TRBV5-1, with 10 bases lining up with TRBD2. Trimming took 0 bases from V and 5 from J; bases not matched to a gene: 7. The CDR3 totals 16 residues. Germline V gene data show CDR1 as SGHRS and CDR2 as YFSETQ. This CDR3 is CASSLVPSGGRETQYF. CDR3 DNA sequence: TGCGCCAGCAGCTTGGTCCCTAGCGGGGGAAGGGAGACCCAGTACTTC.

The gene calls are TRBV7-9 and TRBJ2-6; 7 bases match TRBD1. CDR1 SEHNR and CDR2 FQNEAQ come from the germline V gene (reference sequence). Germline trimming cut 4 bases from V and 3 bases from J; bases unmatched to any gene: 12. This CDR3 comprises 18 residues. The CDR3 DNA follows: TGTGCCAGCAGCTCCCCGACGCGAGGGGGCAGTGGGGCCAACGTCCTGACTTTC. This gives the protein CASSSPTRGGSGANVLTF.

The V call is TRBV28, the J call TRBJ2-5; 7 bases match TRBD1. Germline V gives CDR1 MDHEN, CDR2 SYDVKM. Trimming removed 4 bases from V and 1 base from J; junction bases left unmatched: 9. The CDR3 contains 16 residues. CDR3 nucleotides: TGTGCCAGCAGTTCAGTGGGACAGATGACCCAAGAGACCCAGTACTTC. Translation: CASSSVGQMTQETQYF.

This chain joins TRBV10-3 and TRBJ2-3; D might be TRBD1 or TRBD2, each matching 5 bases. This CDR3 is 11 amino acids long. Looked up from germline, CDR1 is ENHRY and CDR2 is SYGVKD. CDR3 sequence reads: CALGTTDTQYF. The CDR3 region has the DNA TGTGCTCTGGGGACCACAGATACGCAGTATTTT.

This chain joins TRBV5-4 and TRBJ2-3, with TRBD1 as a possible D gene (5 bases). The V gene lost 2 bases and the J gene lost 2 bases, with 15 bases spanning the gap. There are 16 residues in the CDR3. Germline lookup yields CDR1 SGHNT and CDR2 YYREEE (reference sequence). CDR3 protein: CASSFGSARATDTQYF. The CDR3 coding sequence is TGTGCCAGCAGCTTCGGGTCGGCCAGGGCCACAGATACGCAGTATTTT.